This T cell receptor (beta chain) was obtained from a study of beta chain features in type 1 diabetes. The study's findings and limits: The naive, central memory and Treg TCRB repertoires showed an apparent similarity that was greater among patients than among healthy donors. Shorter templates might be favored by PCR, equally in patients and controls. In every one of the four CD4+ subsets, TCRB CDR3s were moderately but significantly shorter in Type 1 diabetes patients.

As every portion of the isolated RNA was reverse transcribed, the sequencing read expressed TCRB transcripts. The table came from immunoSEQ multiplex PCR; TCRdb's copy has only in-frame clones and leaves some out. The sample lists 95,000 to 150,000 clones; 15% to 20% were seen once. CD45RO/CCR7/CD25/CD127/CD95/CD27 staining was used to isolate CD4+ naive, central memory, regulatory and stem cell-like memory cells by sorting. Of note for this clone: The target antigen is unknown.

Material for sequencing was central memory CD4+ T cells from blood. The sequence was obtained from a man aged 18 to 29 with type 1 diabetes.

Written as DNA, the CDR3 is TGTGCCAGCAGGCCCATCAGGGGAACCTACGAGCAGTACTTC. This sequence encodes CASRPIRGTYEQYF. This rearrangement joins TRBV11-2 to TRBJ2-7; TRBD1 is a possible D gene (6 bases). Per germline, CDR1 SGHAT and CDR2 FQNNGV. CDR3 length: 14 residues. V dropped 6 bases and J dropped 2 bases, with 14 bases sitting between them.